Detailed here is one TCR beta chain. Its matching antigen is unknown. The record originates from a study of T cell clones after liver transplantation. Study context: Tolerant meant at least one year fully off immunosuppression without liver enzymes above twice normal.

Overall study results and limits: Graft donor-reactive T cells may have migrated into the graft rather than being deleted.

The length of the CDR3 is 13 residues. Germline V gene data show CDR1 as SGHNT and CDR2 as YYREEE (reference sequence). The germline V and J ends were trimmed by 7 bases and 1 base, with 12 bases remaining between them. Sequenced by immunoSEQ multiplex PCR; TCRdb stores in-frame clones only, minus some. The sample yields 55,000 to 80,000 clones, about 92% seen once. The sample consisted of CD4+ T cells from blood, taken before liver transplant. This chain uses TRBV5-4 with TRBJ2-7; a possible D gene is TRBD1 (6 bases). The TCR was taken from a human donor who received a liver transplant. The CDR3 DNA sequence: TGTGCCAGCGGACAGCCATTTTCCTACGAGCAGTACTTC. This sequence encodes CASGQPFSYEQYF.